A single sample gave rise to the 26 T cell receptor beta chains below, sequenced in a study of molecular identifiers for immune sequencing clone quantification (dated by TCRdb to 2016 to 2019). Library generation was performed with PCR. Instrument used: NextSeq 500. The raw public reads went through TCRdb reprocessing: fastp at Q25, MiXCR clone calling, in-frame beta chains kept. When rows share a CDR3 protein, they turn into one entry using the most common DNA and genes. The sample profile shows hundreds of thousands of distinct CDR3 sequences; roughly 23% of them were found once. The ten biggest clones cover about 0.78% of the sample. Material: naive CD8+ T cells from blood, with Jurkat cell RNA spiked in. Read against the paper, the sample's cell subset or site label means: FACS-sorted CD8+CD4-CCR7+CD45RA+ naive T cells. The receptors were sampled from a human donor in good health. Some libraries in this study had Jurkat cell RNA spiked in.

This clonotype was seen only a few times. V and J are TRBV19 and TRBJ2-5; no definite D call. CDR1 and CDR2 (germline): LNHDA, SQIVND (reference sequence). Trimming removed 4 bases at V and 2 bases at J, with 11 bases between. This CDR3 region has 14 residues. CDR3 sequence (DNA): TGTGCCAGTAGTACGTACAGCGCACAAGAGACCCAGTACTTC. Its translation: CASSTYSAQETQYF.

This CDR3 is CASSHSTGLAYNEQFF. In nucleotides, the CDR3 is TGCGCCAGCAGCCACAGTACAGGGTTGGCCTACAATGAGCAGTTCTTC. The chain uses TRBV4-1 and TRBJ2-1, with D possibly being TRBD1 (6 bases). Trimming removed 3 bases from V and 2 bases from J, with 14 bases in between. In germline, CDR1 is MGHRA, CDR2 YSYEKL. The CDR3 consists of 16 residues.

A word on this clonotype: A single base separates this from a much larger clone, so it may be a read error. This chain links TRBV11-2 with TRBJ2-1; 8 nucleotides agree with TRBD1. The germline gives CDR1 SGHAT, CDR2 FQNNGV. The CDR3 contains 14 residues. The CDR3 nucleotides are TGTGCCAGCAGCCCCCCGACAGGGGTAGGTGAGCAGCTCTTC. It yields the protein CASSPPTGVGEQLF.

V and J are TRBV7-6 and TRBJ2-1; 11 bases are shared with TRBD2. Per germline, CDR1 SGHVS and CDR2 FNYEAQ. V trimming: 2 bases; J trimming: 7 bases; junction bases outside the gene matches: 10. CDR3 size: 17 residues. The CDR3 loop is CASSLSRDSGRGNEQFF. In nucleotides, the CDR3 is TGTGCCAGCAGCTTATCCCGCGATAGCGGGAGGGGGAATGAGCAGTTCTTC.

The J gene is TRBJ2-7, the V gene TRBV7-9, with unresolved D. Germline loops: CDR1 SEHNR, CDR2 FQNEAQ (reference sequence). CDR3 length: 13 residues. V was shortened by 4 bases and J by 4 bases, with 11 bases between the two germline ends. Here the CDR3 reads CASSSLISYEQYF. The CDR3 region has the DNA TGTGCCAGCAGCTCCCTAATATCGTACGAGCAGTACTTC.

This clonotype was seen repeatedly, ten times or more. The genes are TRBV7-9 and TRBJ1-5; possible D gene TRBD1, 6 bases. V gave up 8 bases and J gave up 1 base, with 15 bases separating them. Germline V gene sequence: CDR1 SEHNR, CDR2 FQNEAQ (reference sequence). The CDR3 extends over 15 amino acids. CDR3 in amino acids: CASGNQGISNQPQHF. DNA of the CDR3: TGTGCCAGCGGAAACCAGGGGATCAGCAATCAGCCCCAGCATTTT.

CDR3 in amino acids: CASSPTPGLAEVQWYF. CDR3 nucleotide sequence: TGTGCCAGCAGTCCGACTCCGGGACTAGCGGAGGTGCAGTGGTACTTC. V usage is TRBV27 and J usage is TRBJ2-5; 11 positions agree with TRBD2. In germline, CDR1 is MNHEY, CDR2 SMNVEV (reference sequence). The V segment lost 5 bases and the J segment 13 bases; nucleotides outside the gene matches: 18. The CDR3 contains 16 residues.

The chain is built from TRBV28 and TRBJ1-2; 7 bases match TRBD1. Germline V gene data show CDR1 as MDHEN and CDR2 as SYDVKM. Trimming removed 8 bases from V and 7 bases from J; junction bases left unmatched: 16. The CDR3 length is 15 residues. The CDR3 nucleotides read TGTGCCAGCGTTGAAACCGGGACAGTCCTCTTTGGCTACACCTTC. It yields the protein CASVETGTVLFGYTF.

The chain uses TRBV19 and TRBJ2-2; 13 bases agree with TRBD2. J gave up 0 bases and V 7 bases, and 2 bases lay outside the gene matches. Germline-derived CDR1 and CDR2 are LNHDA and SQIVND (reference sequence). CDR3 size: 16 residues. The CDR3 DNA follows: TGTGCCAGTAATGGACTAGCGGGGGCGAACACCGGGGAGCTGTTTTTT. It encodes CASNGLAGANTGELFF.

This clonotype was seen repeatedly, ten times or more. This chain links TRBV2 with TRBJ1-1, with a weak D call TRBD1 (5 bases). V was shortened by 6 bases and J by 8 bases, with 13 bases between the two germline ends. This CDR3 has 12 amino acids. Germline-derived CDR1 and CDR2 are SNHLY and FYNNEI. In nucleotides, the CDR3 is TGTGCCAGCAGAGGCGGACGGGGCGAAGCTTTCTTT. It is translated as CASRGGRGEAFF.

As concerns this clonotype: Mismatch with germline at one junction end may stem from a read error. The chain links TRBV4-3 to TRBJ2-1; TRBD2 aligns across 10 bases. The length of the CDR3 is 17 residues. Germline V gene sequence: CDR1 LGHNA, CDR2 YSLEER. The CDR3 spells CASSQDVTSGTYNEQLF. The CDR3 nucleotides read TGCGCCAGCAGCCAAGATGTAACTAGCGGGACCTACAATGAGCAGCTCTTC.

This clonotype occurred a few times. The chain has TRBV20-1 and TRBJ2-3; TRBD1 matches at 8 bases. Trimming took 4 bases from V and 2 from J; bases not matched to a gene: 5. This CDR3 comprises 14 residues. Germline CDR1 is DFQATT and CDR2 is SNEGSKA (reference sequence). The CDR3 DNA reads TGCAGTGCTACGGACAGGGAGATCACAGATACGCAGTATTTT. It is translated as CSATDREITDTQYF.

In its sample, this clonotype was seen many times. This chain links TRBV19 with TRBJ1-1; D is uncertain. CDR1 and CDR2 (germline): LNHDA, SQIVND (reference sequence). The germline V and J ends were trimmed by 0 bases and 7 bases, with 9 bases remaining between them. The CDR3 consists of 13 residues. Here the CDR3 DNA reads TGTGCCAGTAGTATAGACGGTGGGAATGAAGCTTTCTTT. It yields the protein CASSIDGGNEAFF.

This clonotype was detected many times. The chain carries TRBV7-9 and TRBJ1-1; D not certain. The CDR3 length is 13 residues. CDR1 SEHNR and CDR2 FQNEAQ come from the germline V gene (reference sequence). V lost 3 bases and J lost 8, with 13 bases in between. CDR3 protein: CASSFVDRREAFF. The CDR3 nucleotides read TGTGCCAGCAGCTTTGTTGATCGGAGGGAAGCTTTCTTT. The complete variable domain, with remaining parts taken from reference TRBV7-9 and TRBJ1-1, reads DTGVSQNPRHKITKRGQNVTFRCDPISEHNRLYWYRQTLGQGPEFLTYFQNEAQLEKSRLLSDRFSAERPKGSFSTLEIQRTEQGDSAMYLCASSFVDRREAFFGQGTRLTVV.

The chain has TRBV19 and TRBJ1-5; 7 bases are a match to TRBD1. V dropped 8 bases and J dropped 3; count of bases not matched to a gene: 10. CDR3 length: 15 amino acids. The germline CDR1 and CDR2 sequences are LNHDA and SQIVND (reference sequence). The chain's CDR3 is CASGDPTGINQPQHF. The CDR3 DNA reads TGTGCCAGTGGGGACCCGACAGGGATCAATCAGCCCCAGCATTTT.

This clonotype was seen many times. V is TRBV7-2 and J is TRBJ2-5; unclear D gene. Germline loops: CDR1 SGHTA, CDR2 FQGNSA. With 6 bases removed from V and 2 bases from J, the gap between germline ends came to 10 bases. This CDR3 is 13 amino acids long. The chain's CDR3 is CASRRTGQETQYF. As DNA, the CDR3 is TGTGCCAGCAGGAGAACGGGTCAAGAGACCCAGTACTTC.

This chain joins TRBV11-2 and TRBJ2-7; D remains ambiguous. Trimming took 1 base from V and 3 from J, leaving 7 bases between them. The germline gives CDR1 SGHAT, CDR2 FQNNGV. The CDR3 is 13 amino acids. The CDR3 bases are TGTGCCAGCAGCTTAGGGTCGTGCTACGAGCAGTACTTC. Encoded protein: CASSLGSCYEQYF.

In regard to this clonotype: A much larger clone differs from this one at a single base, so this may be a read error. The CDR3 ends on some other residue instead of the conserved phenylalanine or tryptophan, so this is likely a read error. The chain carries TRBV12-3 or TRBV12-4 and TRBJ2-7, with D perhaps matching TRBD1 or TRBD2 (5 bases each). V lost 5 bases and J 4 bases, leaving 15 bases between the germline ends. The CDR3 is made up of 14 amino acids. CDR3 coding DNA: TGTGCCAGCAGTGAGGGGCCAGGCAGGTACGAGCAGTACTCC. Its protein product is CASSEGPGRYEQYS.

J is TRBJ2-3 and V is TRBV2, with 11 bases lining up with TRBD2. CDR3 length: 16 residues. Trimming at V came to 9 bases and at J to 2 bases, leaving 10 bases not matched to a gene. The germline V gene encodes CDR1 SNHLY and CDR2 FYNNEI. The CDR3 loop reads CASKWGTSGLTDTQYF. CDR3 bases: TGTGCCAGTAAATGGGGGACTAGCGGTCTCACAGATACGCAGTATTTT. The variable domain in full, completed from reference TRBV2 and TRBJ2-3, reads EPEVTQTPSHQVTQMGQEVILRCVPISNHLYFYWYRQILGQKVEFLVSFYNNEISEKSEIFDDQFSVERPDGSNFTLKIRSTKLEDSAMYFCASKWGTSGLTDTQYFGPGTRLTVL.

This clonotype was recorded many times. The chain recombines TRBV20-1 with TRBJ1-1, with 8 positions matching TRBD1. The CDR3 extends over 15 amino acids. The germline V gene has CDR1 DFQATT and CDR2 SNEGSKA (reference sequence). V shed 5 bases, J shed 0 bases, and the junction held 8 bases outside the gene matches. The CDR3 DNA reads as TGCAGTGCTGACACAGGGGGAAATATGAACACTGAAGCTTTCTTT. This codes for CSADTGGNMNTEAFF.

A few counts support this clonotype. V is TRBV19 and J is TRBJ1-1, with D possibly matching TRBD1 (6 bases). The germline V gene encodes CDR1 LNHDA and CDR2 SQIVND (reference sequence). CDR3 size: 16 residues. V was pared by 1 base and J by 1 base, with 13 bases between. CDR3 residues: CASSIGTRGRNTEAFF. DNA of the CDR3: TGTGCCAGTAGTATAGGAACCCGGGGGCGGAACACTGAAGCTTTCTTT.

The chain uses TRBV19 and TRBJ2-3, with 10 nucleotides matching TRBD1. The CDR3 loop spans 16 amino acids. V lost 5 bases, J lost 6 bases, and 11 bases stayed unmatched. Germline V gene sequence: CDR1 LNHDA, CDR2 SQIVND (reference sequence). The CDR3 region has the DNA TGTGCCAGTAGTTCCCTCGGGACAGGGGTTAACGATACGCAGTATTTT. It yields the protein CASSSLGTGVNDTQYF.

This clonotype was picked up many times. The chain employs TRBV6-2 or TRBV6-3 and TRBJ1-5, with D unclear. V dropped 2 bases and J dropped 0 bases, with 11 bases sitting between them. This CDR3 has 16 amino acids. In germline, CDR1 is MNHEY, CDR2 SVGEGT. The CDR3 nucleotides read TGTGCCAGCAGTTACCGGGCCGATTATAGCAATCAGCCCCAGCATTTT. Protein: CASSYRADYSNQPQHF.

This clonotype has at least ten counts. The J gene is TRBJ2-5, the V gene TRBV5-1; D unclear. Germline CDR1 and CDR2: SGHRS and YFSETQ. CDR3 size: 15 residues. The ends were cut back, 4 bases at V and 0 bases at J, with 13 bases in the middle. The CDR3 protein is CASSDNLKYQETQYF. The CDR3 DNA sequence: TGCGCCAGCAGCGATAATTTAAAGTACCAAGAGACCCAGTACTTC.

This clonotype has at least ten counts. The rearrangement joins TRBV13 to TRBJ2-3; TRBD2 agrees at 9 bases. Germline-derived CDR1 and CDR2 are PRHDT and FYEKMQ (reference sequence). With V trimmed by 4 bases and J by 0 bases, 5 bases remained unmatched. This CDR3 region has 16 residues. The CDR3 region has the DNA TGTGCCAGCAGCTCCTCTAGCGGGGATAGCACAGATACGCAGTATTTT. Encoded protein: CASSSSSGDSTDTQYF.

This clonotype was seen at least ten times. V is TRBV12-3 or TRBV12-4 and J is TRBJ1-2, with a possible D match to TRBD1 (6 bases). This CDR3 contains 15 residues. V was trimmed by 5 bases and J by 3 bases, leaving 16 bases between them. The CDR3 nucleotides are TGTGCCAGCAGTCCCCTGGCAGGGGCAGACTATGGCTACACCTTC. Encoded protein: CASSPLAGADYGYTF.